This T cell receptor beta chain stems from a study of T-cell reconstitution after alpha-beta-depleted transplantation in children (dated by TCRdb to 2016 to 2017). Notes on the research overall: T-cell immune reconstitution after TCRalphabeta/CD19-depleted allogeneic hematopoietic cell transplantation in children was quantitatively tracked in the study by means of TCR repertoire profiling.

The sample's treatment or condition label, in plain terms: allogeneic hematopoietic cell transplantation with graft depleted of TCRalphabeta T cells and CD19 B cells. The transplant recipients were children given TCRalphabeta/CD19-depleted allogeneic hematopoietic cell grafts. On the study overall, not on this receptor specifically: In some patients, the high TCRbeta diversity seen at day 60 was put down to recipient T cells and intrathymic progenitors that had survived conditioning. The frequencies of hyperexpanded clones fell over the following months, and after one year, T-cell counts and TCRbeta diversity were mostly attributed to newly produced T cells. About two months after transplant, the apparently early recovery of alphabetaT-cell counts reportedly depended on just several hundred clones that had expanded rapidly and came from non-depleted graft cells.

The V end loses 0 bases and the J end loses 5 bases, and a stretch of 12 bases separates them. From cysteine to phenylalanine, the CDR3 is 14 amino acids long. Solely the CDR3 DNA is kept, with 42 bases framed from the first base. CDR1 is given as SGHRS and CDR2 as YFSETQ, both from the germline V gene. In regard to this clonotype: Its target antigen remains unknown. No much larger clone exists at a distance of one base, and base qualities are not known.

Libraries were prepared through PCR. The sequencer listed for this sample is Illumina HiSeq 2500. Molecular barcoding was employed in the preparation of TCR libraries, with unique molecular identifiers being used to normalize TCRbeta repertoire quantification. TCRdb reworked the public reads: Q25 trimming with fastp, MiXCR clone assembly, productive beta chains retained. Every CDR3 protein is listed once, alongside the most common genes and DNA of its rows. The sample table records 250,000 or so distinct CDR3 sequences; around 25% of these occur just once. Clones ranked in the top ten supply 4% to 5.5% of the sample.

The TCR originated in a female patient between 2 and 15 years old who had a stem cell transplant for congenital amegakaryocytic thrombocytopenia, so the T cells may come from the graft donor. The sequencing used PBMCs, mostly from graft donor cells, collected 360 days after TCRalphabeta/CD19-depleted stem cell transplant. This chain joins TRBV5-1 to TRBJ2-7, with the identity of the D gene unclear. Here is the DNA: TGCGCCAGCAGCTTGGCTTTGGATAGGAACGAGCAGTACTTC. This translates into CASSLALDRNEQYF.